The present T cell receptor beta chain was sequenced within a study of T cell responses to AZD1222 COVID-19 vaccine. In the case of this clone: No antigen is known for it.

Using immunoSEQ multiplex PCR, the repertoire was profiled, and TCRdb retains in-frame clones only, with some absent. The sample has about 140,000 clones. Study-level results: The study reported that nearly half of spike-specific TCRs target unmutated variant regions. At study baseline, merely about 6 AZD1222 recipients were seropositive.

Germline values: CDR1 SGHVS, CDR2 FNYEAQ. The ends lost 5 bases at V and 0 bases at J; junction bases unmatched: 10. The CDR3 is 17 amino acids. J is TRBJ2-1 and V is TRBV7-6; 7 bases are shared with TRBD2. This TCR was sampled from an adult in good health. The specimen sequenced was peripheral blood. CDR3 residues: CASSLLERGLSYNEQFF. The CDR3 DNA is TGTGCCAGCAGCCTCCTGGAGCGGGGCCTCTCCTACAATGAGCAGTTCTTC.